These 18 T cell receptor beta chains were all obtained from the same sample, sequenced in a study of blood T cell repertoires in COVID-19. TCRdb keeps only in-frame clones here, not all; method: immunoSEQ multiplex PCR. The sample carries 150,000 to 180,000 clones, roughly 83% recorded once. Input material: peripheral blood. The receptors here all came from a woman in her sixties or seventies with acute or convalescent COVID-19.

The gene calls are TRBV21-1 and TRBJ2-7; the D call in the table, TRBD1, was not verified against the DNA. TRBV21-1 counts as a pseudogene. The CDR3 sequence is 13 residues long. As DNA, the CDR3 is TGTGCCAGCCACAGGGGCCACTTTTACGAGCAGTACTTC. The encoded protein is CASHRGHFYEQYF.

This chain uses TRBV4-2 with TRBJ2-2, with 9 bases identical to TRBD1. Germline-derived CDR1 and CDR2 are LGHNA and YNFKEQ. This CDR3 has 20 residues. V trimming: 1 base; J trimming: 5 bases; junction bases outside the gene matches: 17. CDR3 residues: CASSQVWEWGTGTPTGELFF. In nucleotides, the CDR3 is TGTGCCAGCAGCCAAGTCTGGGAATGGGGGACAGGGACCCCAACCGGGGAGCTGTTTTTT.

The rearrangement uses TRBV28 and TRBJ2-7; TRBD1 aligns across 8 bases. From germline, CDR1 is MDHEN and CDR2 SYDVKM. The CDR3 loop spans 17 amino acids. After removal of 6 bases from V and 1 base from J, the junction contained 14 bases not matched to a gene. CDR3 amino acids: CASSPPTAGGKSYEQYV. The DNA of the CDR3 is TGTGCCAGCAGCCCCCCCACAGCAGGGGGCAAGTCCTACGAGCAGTACGTC.

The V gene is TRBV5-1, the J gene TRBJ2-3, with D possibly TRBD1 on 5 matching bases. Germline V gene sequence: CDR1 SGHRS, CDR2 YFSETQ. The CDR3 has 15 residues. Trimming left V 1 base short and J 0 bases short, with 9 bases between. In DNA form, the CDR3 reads TGCGCCAGCAGCTTGCAGGGTTACAGCACAGATACGCAGTATTTT. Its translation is CASSLQGYSTDTQYF.

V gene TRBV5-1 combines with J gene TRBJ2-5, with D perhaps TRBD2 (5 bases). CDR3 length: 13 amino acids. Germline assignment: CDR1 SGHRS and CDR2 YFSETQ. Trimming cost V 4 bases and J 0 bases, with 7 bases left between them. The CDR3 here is CASSETNQETQYF. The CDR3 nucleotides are TGCGCCAGCAGCGAGACTAACCAAGAGACCCAGTACTTC. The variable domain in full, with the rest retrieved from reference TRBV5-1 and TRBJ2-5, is KAGVTQTPRYLIKTRGQQVTLSCSPISGHRSVSWYQQTPGQGLQFLFEYFSETQRNKGNFPGRFSGRQFSNSRSEMNVSTLELGDSALYLCASSETNQETQYFGPGTRLLVL.

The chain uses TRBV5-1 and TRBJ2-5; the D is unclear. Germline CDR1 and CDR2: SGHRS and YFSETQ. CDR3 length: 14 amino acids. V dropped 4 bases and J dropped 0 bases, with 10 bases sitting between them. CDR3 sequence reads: CASSLGRDQETQYF. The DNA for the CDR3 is TGCGCCAGCAGCCTAGGCCGCGACCAAGAGACCCAGTACTTC.

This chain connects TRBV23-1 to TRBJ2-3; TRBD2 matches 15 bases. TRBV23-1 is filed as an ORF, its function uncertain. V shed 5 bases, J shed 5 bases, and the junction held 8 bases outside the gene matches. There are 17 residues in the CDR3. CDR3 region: CASSGSGLAGGGDTQYF. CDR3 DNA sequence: TGCGCCAGCAGTGGTTCGGGACTAGCGGGAGGAGGAGATACGCAGTATTTT.

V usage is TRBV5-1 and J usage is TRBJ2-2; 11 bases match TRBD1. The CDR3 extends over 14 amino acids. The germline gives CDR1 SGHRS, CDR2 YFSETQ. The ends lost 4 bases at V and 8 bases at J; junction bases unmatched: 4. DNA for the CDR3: TGCGCCAGCAGCGATGGACAGGGGGCTGGGGAGCTGTTTTTT. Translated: CASSDGQGAGELFF.

CDR3 sequence (DNA): TGTGCCAGCAGTTCTGGCCCATGGACTGAAGCTTTCTTT. Its translation is CASSSGPWTEAFF. The rearrangement links TRBV2 to TRBJ1-1, with no clear D. Germline assignment: CDR1 SNHLY and CDR2 FYNNEI. The germline V and J ends were trimmed by 5 bases and 5 bases, with 12 bases remaining between them. The CDR3 totals 13 residues.

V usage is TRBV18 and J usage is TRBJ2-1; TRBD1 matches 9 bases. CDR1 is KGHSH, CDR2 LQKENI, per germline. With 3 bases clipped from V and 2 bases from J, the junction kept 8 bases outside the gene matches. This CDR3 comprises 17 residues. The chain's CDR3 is CASSPSSGQGTYNEQFF. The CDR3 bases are TGTGCCAGCTCACCTTCCTCGGGACAGGGAACCTACAATGAGCAGTTCTTC.

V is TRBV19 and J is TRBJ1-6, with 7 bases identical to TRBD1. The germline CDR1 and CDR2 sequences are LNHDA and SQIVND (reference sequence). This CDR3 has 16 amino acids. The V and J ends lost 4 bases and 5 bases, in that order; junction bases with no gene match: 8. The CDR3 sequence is CASSRQGGFDNSPLHF. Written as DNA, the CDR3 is TGTGCCAGTAGTAGACAGGGAGGATTCGATAATTCACCCCTCCACTTT.

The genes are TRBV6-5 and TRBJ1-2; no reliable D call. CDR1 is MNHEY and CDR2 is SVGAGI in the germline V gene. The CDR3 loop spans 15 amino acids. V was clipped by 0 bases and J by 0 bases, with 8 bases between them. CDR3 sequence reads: CASSYSTSANYGYTF. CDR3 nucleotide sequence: TGTGCCAGCAGTTACTCGACATCAGCTAACTATGGCTACACCTTC.

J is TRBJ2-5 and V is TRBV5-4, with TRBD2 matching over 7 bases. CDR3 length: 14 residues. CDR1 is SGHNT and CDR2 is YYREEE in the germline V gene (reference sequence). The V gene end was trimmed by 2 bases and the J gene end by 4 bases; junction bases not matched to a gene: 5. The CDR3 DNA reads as TGTGCCAGCAGCTTAAAGGGCGGGGGAGAGACCCAGTACTTC. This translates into CASSLKGGGETQYF.

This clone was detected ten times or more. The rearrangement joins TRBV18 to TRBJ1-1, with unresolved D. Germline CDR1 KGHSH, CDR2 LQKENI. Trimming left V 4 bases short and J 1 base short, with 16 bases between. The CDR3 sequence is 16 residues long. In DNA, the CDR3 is TGTGCCAGCTCACATTTCCCCTCGCGCGAGAACACTGAAGCTTTCTTT. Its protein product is CASSHFPSRENTEAFF. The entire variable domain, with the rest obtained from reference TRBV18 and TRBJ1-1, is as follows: NAGVMQNPRHLVRRRGQEARLRCSPMKGHSHVYWYRQLPEEGLKFMVYLQKENIIDESGMPKERFSAEFPKEGPSILRIQQVVRGDSAAYFCASSHFPSRENTEAFFGQGTRLTVV.

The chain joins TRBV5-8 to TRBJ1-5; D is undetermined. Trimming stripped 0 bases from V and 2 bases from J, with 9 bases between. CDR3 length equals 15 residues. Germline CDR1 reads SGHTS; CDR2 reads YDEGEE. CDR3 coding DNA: TGTGCCAGCAGCTTGGTGCTAGCTCGCAATCAGCCCCAGCATTTT. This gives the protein CASSLVLARNQPQHF.

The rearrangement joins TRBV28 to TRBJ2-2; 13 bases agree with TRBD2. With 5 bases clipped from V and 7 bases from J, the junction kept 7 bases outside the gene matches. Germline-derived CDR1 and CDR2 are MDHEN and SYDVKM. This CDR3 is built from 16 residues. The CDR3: CASSLTSGGASGELFF. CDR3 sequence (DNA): TGTGCCAGCAGTCTCACTAGCGGGGGGGCAAGCGGGGAGCTGTTTTTT.

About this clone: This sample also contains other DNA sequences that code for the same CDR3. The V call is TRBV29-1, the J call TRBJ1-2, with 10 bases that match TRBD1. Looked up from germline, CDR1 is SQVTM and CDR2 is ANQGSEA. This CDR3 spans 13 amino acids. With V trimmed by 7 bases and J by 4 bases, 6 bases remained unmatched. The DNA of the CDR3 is TGCAGCGCCTGGACAGGGGGAGGCTATGGCTACACCTTC. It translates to CSAWTGGGYGYTF.

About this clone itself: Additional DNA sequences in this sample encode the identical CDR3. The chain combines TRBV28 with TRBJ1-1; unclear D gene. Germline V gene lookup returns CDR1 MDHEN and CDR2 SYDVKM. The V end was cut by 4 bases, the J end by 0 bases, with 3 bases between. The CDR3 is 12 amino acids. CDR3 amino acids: CASSSMNTEAFF. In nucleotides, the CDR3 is TGTGCCAGCAGTTCCATGAACACTGAAGCTTTCTTT. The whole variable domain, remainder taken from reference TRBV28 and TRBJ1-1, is DVKVTQSSRYLVKRTGEKVFLECVQDMDHENMFWYRQDPGLGLRLIYFSYDVKMKEKGDIPEGYSVSREKKERFSLILESASTNQTSMYLCASSSMNTEAFFGQGTRLTVV.